Listed below are T cell receptor beta chains from one sample, sequenced in a study of technical replicates of blood from several donors. Assay: immunoSEQ multiplex PCR; the TCRdb copy retains only in-frame clones and omits some. The profile shows 75,000 or so clones, 85% to 95% of them singletons. Source material: T cells isolated from PBMCs. The receptors derive from a human donor in good health. The CDR3 runs from the conserved cysteine through the conserved F or W. D genes are given only for firm matches. Expanded clones get a size class; other rows say once, few or many, or leave the size out.

v_call	j_call	cdr3_length	clone_size	d_call	cdr3_aa	cdr3_nt
TRBV19	TRBJ2-1	14	-	TRBD1	CASSTGQGSTKQFF	TGTGCCAGTAGTACCGGACAGGGGAGTACAAAGCAGTTCTTC
TRBV5-4	TRBJ1-1	15	-	TRBD1	CASSLPKSGGTEAFF	TGTGCCAGCAGCTTACCAAAGTCAGGGGGCACTGAAGCTTTCTTT
TRBV27	TRBJ2-7	13	-	-	CASSLFGAQGQYF	TGTGCCAGCAGTTTGTTTGGGGCACAGGGGCAGTACTTC
TRBV14	TRBJ1-2	12	once	-	CASSQSQYGYTF	TGTGCCAGCAGCCAATCGCAGTATGGCTACACCTTC
TRBV6-5	TRBJ2-7	15	-	-	CASSLVSGLANEQYF	TGTGCCAGCAGTTTAGTCTCGGGACTGGCTAACGAGCAGTACTTC
TRBV6-5	TRBJ2-5	14	once	-	CASSYGTQAGTQYF	TGTGCCAGCAGTTATGGCACCCAAGCAGGGACCCAGTACTTC
TRBV7-3	TRBJ2-2	18	-	TRBD2	CASSAGLAGGPNTGELFF	TGTGCCAGCAGCGCGGGACTAGCGGGAGGGCCAAACACCGGGGAGCTGTTTTTT
TRBV10-1	TRBJ2-5	15	-	TRBD2	CASSGLAGGSETQYF	TGCGCCAGCAGTGGACTAGCGGGAGGGTCAGAGACCCAGTACTTC
TRBV6-1	TRBJ2-2	17	-	-	CASSEAGLIRVVGELFF	TGTGCCAGCAGTGAAGCGGGCCTAATCAGGGTGGTCGGGGAGCTGTTTTTT
TRBV11-2	TRBJ2-3	16	-	-	CASSFGGSPGTDTQYF	TGTGCCAGCAGCTTTGGAGGGAGCCCAGGCACAGATACGCAGTATTTT
TRBV5-1	TRBJ2-7	14	-	-	CASSQRQETYEQYF	TGCGCCAGCAGCCAGAGACAGGAAACCTACGAGCAGTACTTC
TRBV29-1	TRBJ2-6	16	-	TRBD2	CSVAAGVGTGANVLTF	TGCAGCGTTGCTGCGGGAGTGGGAACTGGGGCCAACGTCCTGACTTTC
TRBV5-1	TRBJ1-2	14	-	-	CASSLPGGGYGYTF	TGCGCCAGCAGCTTGCCTGGGGGAGGCTATGGCTACACCTTC
TRBV10-1	TRBJ2-1	15	-	-	CASSESRAGSNEQFF	TGCGCCAGCAGTGAGTCCCGGGCGGGGTCCAATGAGCAGTTCTTC
TRBV5-5	TRBJ1-5	15	-	-	CASSSHRASNQPQHF	TGTGCCAGCAGCTCACACAGGGCTAGCAATCAGCCCCAGCATTTT
TRBV30	TRBJ1-2	13	-	-	CAKRQGNMYGYTF	TGTGCCAAGAGGCAGGGGAATATGTATGGCTACACCTTC
TRBV7-9	TRBJ2-5	15	-	-	CASSLNTGLAETQYF	TGTGCCAGCAGCTTAAATACAGGGCTGGCGGAGACCCAGTACTTC
TRBV5-1	TRBJ2-1	16	-	TRBD2	CASNGMGTSGINEQFF	TGCGCCAGCAATGGAATGGGGACTAGCGGGATTAATGAGCAGTTCTTC
TRBV5-6	TRBJ2-7	14	-	-	CASPTTPDPYEQYF	TGTGCCAGCCCCACTACACCAGACCCTTACGAGCAGTACTTC
TRBV27	TRBJ2-7	14	once	TRBD1	CASKGQGYGYEQYF	TGTGCCAGCAAGGGACAGGGCTACGGCTACGAGCAGTACTTC
TRBV6-1	TRBJ2-1	13	-	-	CASSLLAYNEQFF	TGTGCCAGCAGTTTACTAGCTTACAATGAGCAGTTCTTC
TRBV29-1	TRBJ2-5	13	once	TRBD2	CSVERGIQETQYF	TGCAGCGTGGAGCGGGGGATCCAAGAGACCCAGTACTTC
TRBV28	TRBJ2-4	15	-	-	CASSLTSSALNIQYF	TGTGCCAGCAGTTTAACTAGCTCCGCACTAAACATTCAGTACTTC
TRBV18	TRBJ1-5	14	-	-	CASSPSRRDQPQHF	TGTGCCAGCTCACCTTCCCGACGGGATCAGCCCCAGCATTTT
TRBV6-1	TRBJ2-7	14	-	TRBD2	CASGPEREIYEQYF	TGTGCCAGCGGACCCGAGCGGGAGATCTACGAGCAGTACTTC
TRBV5-4	TRBJ2-7	12	-	-	CASSFGGNEQYF	TGTGCCAGCAGCTTTGGGGGGAACGAGCAGTACTTC
TRBV21-1	TRBJ1-1	11	-	-	CASGANTEAFF	TGTGCCAGCGGGGCGAACACTGAAGCTTTCTTT
TRBV21-1	TRBJ2-1	13	-	-	CASSKPCRNEQFF	TGTGCCAGCAGCAAACCTTGCAGGAATGAGCAGTTCTTC
TRBV28	TRBJ2-7	13	-	-	CASSGSPSYEQYF	TGTGCCAGCAGTGGCAGTCCTTCCTACGAGCAGTACTTC
TRBV7-2	TRBJ2-3	19	-	TRBD2	CASSLGPSGGRSRTDTQYF	TGTGCCAGCAGCTTAGGCCCCAGTGGCGGGAGGTCGAGGACAGATACGCAGTATTTT
TRBV6-6	TRBJ1-4	14	few	-	CASSFIPRGEKLFF	TGTGCCAGCAGTTTCATCCCCAGGGGTGAAAAACTGTTTTTT
TRBV6-5	TRBJ2-7	15	-	-	CASSYLGQKSYEQYF	TGTGCCAGCAGTTATCTCGGACAGAAATCCTACGAGCAGTACTTC
TRBV9	TRBJ1-2	13	-	-	CASSLGGGDGYTF	TGTGCCAGCAGCTTAGGGGGAGGCGATGGCTACACCTTC
TRBV6-4	TRBJ1-2	18	-	TRBD1	CASSDSRSLRKGAGGYTF	TGTGCCAGCAGTGACTCTCGTAGTCTAAGAAAGGGGGCTGGTGGCTACACCTTC
TRBV7-2	TRBJ2-1	15	-	-	CASSLSLTSSNEQFF	TGTGCCAGCAGCCTATCACTAACTAGTTCCAATGAGCAGTTCTTC
TRBV6-5	TRBJ2-7	14	-	-	CASSSLAVRYEQYF	TGTGCCAGCAGTTCCCTAGCAGTGAGGTACGAGCAGTACTTC
TRBV19	TRBJ1-1	14	once	-	CASSIGGGNTEAFF	TGTGCCAGTAGTATAGGGGGCGGGAACACTGAAGCTTTCTTT
TRBV4-3	TRBJ2-7	14	-	-	CASSQEANSYEQYF	TGCGCCAGCAGCCAAGAAGCAAACTCCTACGAGCAGTACTTC
TRBV2	TRBJ1-5	15	-	-	CASRYEGTLGQPQHF	TGTGCCAGCCGCTATGAGGGGACACTGGGGCAGCCCCAGCATTTT
TRBV4-2	TRBJ1-2	14	-	-	CASSQGGRNYGYTF	TGTGCCAGCAGCCAAGGCGGGAGGAACTATGGCTACACCTTC
TRBV7-2	TRBJ1-2	13	-	-	CASSLEVVYGYTF	TGTGCCAGCAGCTTAGAAGTAGTCTATGGCTACACCTTC
TRBV29-1	TRBJ2-5	12	-	TRBD1	CSVTQGVATQYF	TGCAGCGTTACACAGGGGGTTGCGACCCAGTACTTC
TRBV15	TRBJ1-2	12	-	-	CATQARSYGYTF	TGTGCCACCCAAGCCCGTTCGTACGGCTACACCTTC
TRBV29-1	TRBJ1-1	11	-	-	CSVDQGTEAFF	TGCAGCGTTGACCAGGGGACTGAAGCTTTCTTT
TRBV21-1	TRBJ2-7	16	-	-	CASRGDSSFLSYEQYF	TGTGCCAGCAGGGGAGACTCGTCCTTTCTCTCCTACGAGCAGTACTTC
TRBV28	TRBJ2-5	14	-	TRBD1	CATKRGQGWETQYF	TGTGCGACAAAAAGGGGACAGGGGTGGGAGACCCAGTACTTC
TRBV7-3	TRBJ2-1	15	-	-	CASSLFSGPYNEQFF	TGTGCCAGCAGCTTATTCTCCGGTCCCTACAATGAGCAGTTCTTC
TRBV15	TRBJ2-5	14	-	-	CATSRAGAQETQYF	TGTGCCACCAGCAGAGCGGGAGCCCAAGAGACCCAGTACTTC
TRBV27	TRBJ2-7	15	-	TRBD1	CASSPRGTGSNEQYF	TGTGCCAGCAGTCCTAGAGGGACAGGGAGCAACGAGCAGTACTTC
TRBV2	TRBJ2-1	14	-	TRBD2	CASSGTSGRYEQFF	TGTGCCAGCAGTGGGACTAGCGGGAGGTATGAGCAGTTCTTC
TRBV9	TRBJ1-4	14	-	-	CASSEMGDNEKLFF	TGTGCCAGCAGCGAGATGGGAGATAATGAAAAACTGTTTTTT
TRBV9	TRBJ1-1	14	once	-	CASSLADRNTEAFF	TGTGCCAGCAGCTTAGCGGACAGAAACACTGAAGCTTTCTTT
TRBV5-1	TRBJ2-1	12	-	-	CASSLEAEGQFF	TGCGCCAGCAGCTTGGAAGCGGAGGGGCAGTTCTTC
TRBV7-9	TRBJ1-2	13	-	-	CASSPSFSDGYTF	TGTGCCAGCAGCCCATCTTTTTCGGATGGCTACACCTTC
TRBV13	TRBJ1-1	14	-	-	CASCRSGEYTEAFF	TGTGCCAGCTGCCGTTCAGGCGAATACACTGAAGCTTTCTTT
TRBV6-1	TRBJ1-2	13	-	-	CASSDRPLSGYTF	TGTGCCAGCAGTGATCGTCCCCTCTCTGGCTACACCTTC
TRBV10-3	TRBJ2-3	15	-	TRBD1	CAIKETGGGPDTQYF	TGTGCCATCAAAGAGACAGGGGGCGGGCCAGATACGCAGTATTTT